A selection of T cell receptor beta chains follows, all from one sample in a study of vaccination and CD4 T cells after COVID-19. A single record per CDR3 protein comes from TCRdb applying MiXCR to the PCR reads. The sample lists approximately 14,000 distinct CDR3 sequences, 69% occurring once. Sample: CD4+ T cells from blood, taken after SARS-CoV-2 vaccination. All receptors come from a human donor who had recovered from COVID-19. The CDR3 runs from the conserved cysteine through the conserved F or W. The D gene is left open where the match is weak. The size entry is marked missing in some rows and otherwise reads once, few, many or a size class.

>NA|TRBJ2-3|NA|TRBV20-1
TGCAGTGCCGATACCGGGCCAACCATAACCACAGATACGCAGTATTTT
CSADTGPTITTDTQYF
>NA|TRBJ2-5|few|TRBV5-1
TGCGCCAGCAGCTTGGCAGGCGTAGGGGGTGAGACCCAGTACTTC
CASSLAGVGGETQYF
>NA|TRBJ2-7|NA|TRBV4-2
TGTGCCAGCAGCCAAGAACGGACGGGAGACTGGGAGCAGTACTTC
CASSQERTGDWEQYF
>TRBD1|TRBJ1-1|NA|TRBV6-5
TGTGCCAGCAGTTCCCGGGACAGGGGGGGAAACACTGAAGCTTTCTTT
CASSSRDRGGNTEAFF
>NA|TRBJ2-7|NA|TRBV5-1
TGCGCCAGCAGCTCCGGGAGCAGGGACGGGTCCTACGAGCAGTACTTC
CASSSGSRDGSYEQYF
>TRBD1|TRBJ1-2|once|TRBV19
TGTGCCAGTAGTATTCGGACAGGGAGAAGGGACTATGGCTACACCTTC
CASSIRTGRRDYGYTF
>NA|TRBJ2-3|few|TRBV20-1
TGCAGTGCTAGAGATCCGAGCACAGATACGCAGTATTTT
CSARDPSTDTQYF
>NA|TRBJ1-6|once|TRBV20-1
TGCAGTGCTATCGTGAACGGAACATACCATAATTCACCCCTCCACTTT
CSAIVNGTYHNSPLHF
>TRBD1|TRBJ2-2|NA|TRBV7-2
TGTGCCAGCAGCTCCCGGACAGGGACGTTGGCCGGGGAGCTGTTTTTT
CASSSRTGTLAGELFF
>NA|TRBJ2-7|NA|TRBV10-3
TGTGCCATCAGTGAGTCGAAAGGGGTCTCCTCCGAGCAGTACTTC
CAISESKGVSSEQYF
>NA|TRBJ1-2|NA|TRBV4-1
TGCGCCAGCAGCCAAGGAAGGTTCTACGAAGTACAGTCGGATCTGCTACACTACACCTTC
CASSQGRFYEVQSDLLHYTF
>NA|TRBJ1-2|NA|TRBV7-2
TGTGCCAGCAGCTTAGACCGGGCTAGTGGCTACACCTTC
CASSLDRASGYTF
>TRBD2|TRBJ2-5|once|TRBV6-2/TRBV6-3
TGTGCCAGCAGTTACCTTGCGGGAGGGGAGACCCAGTACTTC
CASSYLAGGETQYF
>TRBD1|TRBJ2-4|once|TRBV6-1
TGTGCCAGCAGTCCCGGGACAGGGGGCTCCAAAAACATTCAGTACTTC
CASSPGTGGSKNIQYF
>TRBD2|TRBJ2-3|NA|TRBV4-1
TGCGCCAGCAGGAACCCCTCGTATAGCGGGGATGTTGATACGCAGTATTTT
CASRNPSYSGDVDTQYF
>TRBD1|TRBJ2-2|NA|TRBV28
TGTGCCAGCACTTTGAAGACAGGGATTAAGACCGGGGAGCTGTTTTTT
CASTLKTGIKTGELFF
>TRBD2|TRBJ2-1|NA|TRBV28
TGTGCCAGCAGTTTCTCCGGACTAGCCAACAATGAGCAGTTCTTC
CASSFSGLANNEQFF
>TRBD1|TRBJ1-5|NA|TRBV28
TGTGCCAGCAAACCCCAGGGCAGGGGGCACGATCAGCCCCAGCATTTT
CASKPQGRGHDQPQHF
>NA|TRBJ2-1|NA|TRBV24-1
TGTGCCACCAGTGATTTGGGGGGAGTGAACAATGAGCAGTTCTTC
CATSDLGGVNNEQFF
>NA|TRBJ2-7|NA|TRBV7-3
TGTGCCAGCAGCTTAAAGGTCGGTTCGGGGCGGGCGAACTCCTACGAGCAGTACTTC
CASSLKVGSGRANSYEQYF
>TRBD1|TRBJ1-5|NA|TRBV12-3/TRBV12-4
TGTGCCAGCAGGGGGACAGATTATCAGCCCCAGCATTTT
CASRGTDYQPQHF
>NA|TRBJ2-1|NA|TRBV27
TGTGCCAGCAGCTCCAGTGGGGCTACCTACAATGAGCAGTTCTTC
CASSSSGATYNEQFF
>NA|TRBJ2-1|NA|TRBV7-8
TGTGCCAGCAGCTTAGGTTATGGCTTTGAGCAGTTCTTC
CASSLGYGFEQFF
>TRBD1|TRBJ1-5|NA|TRBV19
TGTGCCAGTAGTCGCGAGGGGGCTGCAGGTCCTAATCAGCCCCGGCATTTT
CASSREGAAGPNQPRHF
>TRBD1|TRBJ1-2|NA|TRBV6-1
TGTGCCAGCAGTCCCCGGACAGGGCGCTATGGCTACACCTTC
CASSPRTGRYGYTF
>TRBD2|TRBJ2-2|NA|TRBV2
TGTGCCAGCAGTGAACGGGGGGAGGGCACCGGGGAGCTGTTTTTT
CASSERGEGTGELFF
>NA|TRBJ1-3|once|TRBV20-1
TGCAGTGCCCACCCAAGGGACCCCAAGGGCGGAAACACCATATATTTT
CSAHPRDPKGGNTIYF
>NA|TRBJ2-7|NA|TRBV18
TGTGCCAGCTCACCCGGAGACTACGAGCAGTACTTC
CASSPGDYEQYF
>NA|TRBJ2-5|few|TRBV24-1
TGTGCCACCAGTGATTCCCCGGGAAGGGGGGAGACCCAGTACTTC
CATSDSPGRGETQYF
>TRBD1|TRBJ2-1|NA|TRBV2
TGTGCCAGCAGTCTCGGACAGGGGGCGCGGAATGAGCGGTTCTTC
CASSLGQGARNERFF
>TRBD1|TRBJ1-2|few|TRBV6-1
TGTGCCAGCAGTCCCAGGACAGGGGGCGAACTTTCTGGCTACACCTTC
CASSPRTGGELSGYTF
>NA|TRBJ2-5|NA|TRBV6-1
TGTGCCAGCACCCGAGGGATCACGAACCAAGAGACCCAGTACTTC
CASTRGITNQETQYF
>NA|TRBJ1-3|few|TRBV27
TGTGCCAGCAGAATAGGAAACACCATATATTTT
CASRIGNTIYF
>NA|TRBJ1-2|few|TRBV7-9
TGTGCCAGCAGCTTGAAGAACTATGGCTACACCTTC
CASSLKNYGYTF
>NA|TRBJ2-3|few|TRBV24-1
TGTGCCACCAGTGATCCTGGACACGGCGCAGATACGCAGTATTTT
CATSDPGHGADTQYF
>NA|TRBJ2-7|NA|TRBV11-2
TGTGCCAGCAGCTTAGCTATACAGGGTGTCTACGAGCAGTACTTC
CASSLAIQGVYEQYF
>TRBD1|TRBJ2-3|once|TRBV2
TGTGCCAGCAGGACGACAGGGGGCACAGATACGCAGTATTTT
CASRTTGGTDTQYF
>NA|TRBJ2-3|few|TRBV7-9
TGTGCCAGCAGGTCCCCGTTAGGGTCCCTTACTAACACACACACAGATACGCAGTATTTT
CASRSPLGSLTNTHTDTQYF
>NA|TRBJ1-2|few|TRBV6-5
TGTGCCAGCAGTTATGGGATTAACTATGGCTACACCTTC
CASSYGINYGYTF